The following is a T cell receptor beta chain sequence with its context. This receptor's antigen is unknown. Base qualities are not recorded, but no much larger clone differs from it by a single base. Ends trimmed: V by 2 bases, J by 4 bases; bases unmatched to a gene: 6. Based on the germline V gene (reference sequence), the CDR1 and CDR2 sequences are MNHEY and SMNVEV. The CDR3, cysteine through phenylalanine, is 16 amino acids long. The sequence is cut down to CDR3 DNA, 48 bases in frame from base 1. The sample belongs to a study of shared clonotypes between healthy human individuals (dated by TCRdb to the early 2020s). Background on the whole study: The cohort included a few men and a couple of women between 18 and 49 years of age. For each donor, CD4 naive and CD4 memory were each run on three plates, CD8 naive on two plates, and CD8 memory on one plate. Blood TCR repertoires of several healthy adults were deeply sequenced to estimate repertoire size and the extent of clonotype sharing between individuals. To increase sequencing depth and limit assay-specific biases, TCR repertoire library preparation and sequencing were carried out by different laboratories using diverse techniques. Per donor, leukapheresis produced somewhere between about 0.85 and 8.9 billion PBMCs. Study-wide conclusions, independent of this receptor: Rarefaction of sorted-subset datasets indicated incomplete sequencing despite the large sequencing depth. Compared with non-shared clonotypes, clonotypes shared by all four sorted-subset donors had higher generation probabilities. Because the study included only a small number of donors, the genetic and exposure-history diversity represented was limited. Sampling was restricted to blood, and TCR repertoires in tissues likely differ from the TCR repertoires found in blood. Based on pairwise subsampling, the degree of clonotype sharing among donors was expected to be affected by sequencing depth. Naive subsets generally had larger estimated clonotype richness than memory subsets. Sharing across a few donors was observed for about 5% of naive CD4, under 4% of naive CD8, 2.3% of memory CD4, and about 0.4% of memory CD8 clonotypes.

TCR CDR3 regions were amplified from genomic DNA by multiplex PCR using the deep immunoSEQ assay. Genomic DNA extracted from each cell subset was distributed evenly over all wells of several immunoSEQ 96-well plates, and each plate served as one replicate. For sorted subsets, around 200 ng genomic DNA, equal to tens of thousands of T cell genomes, was loaded into each replicate PCR. The purified libraries were quantified using a Qubit 3.0 fluorometer, sized with a Bioanalyzer 2100, and then quantified again using the KAPA Library Quantification kit. A separate single-read 150-cycle Illumina NextSeq 550 flow cell was used to sequence each immunoSEQ 96-well plate. The study's own analysis went as follows. Because the immunoSEQ output held only junctional sequences and lacked quality scores, the filtering could not match the filtering applied to full-length reads. To assign V/J genes and CDR3, sequences were annotated using PyIR, a Python wrapper for IgBLAST v1.9, with IMGT germline references. Any read was removed if the V/J assignment was weak (E-value above 1e-6), the CDR3 was missing, or the read contained stop codons, out-of-frame junctions, or ambiguous translated residues. V3J clonotypes were defined by identical inferred V gene, J gene, and CDR3 amino acid sequence. Percentage overlap between repertoires was calculated by dividing the number of shared unique clonotypes by the size of the smaller repertoire. Repertoire richness was assessed with RTK rarefaction, the Chao1 estimator, and Recon v2.1 estimates of unobserved clonotypes. Generation probabilities for all TCRbeta clonotypes obtained by the gDNA method from a few donors were computed using OLGA. TCRdb took over this immuneACCESS table, retaining in-frame rearrangements with V and J assigned. Such tables are incomplete; in checked studies, under half of the missing clones stem from an unresolved V gene, and the remainder is unexplained. That table furnishes V, J and clone size, whereas the DNA furnished D and trimming. In all, the sample holds over 2 million clones, and approximately 95% of those were seen once. Roughly 1% of the sample is in the top ten clones.

CD8 naive samples consisted of CD45RO-negative cells that were positively selected for CCR7, yielding a CD45RA+CCR7+ population without TemRA cells. The donors were healthy, HIV-negative adults who had no recently reported acute infections or vaccinations. All donors were Caucasian adults living in Nashville, Tennessee, USA. Blood was obtained by leukapheresis, after which PBMCs were separated by Ficoll-Histopaque density gradient centrifugation and cryopreserved in liquid nitrogen vapor phase. Analytical flow cytometry was used to check the purity and quantity of every magnetically sorted T cell population. From each sorted fraction, genomic DNA was isolated and quantified by UV absorbance on a Nanodrop 2000c.

This receptor was identified in a man aged 18 to 35 in good health. The rearrangement combines TRBV27 with TRBJ1-4, with 8 bases aligning to TRBD1. Sequenced sample: naive CD8+ T cells sorted from blood. The sample's cell subset or site, from its label and the paper: CD45RA+CCR7+. The encoded CDR3 is CASSLEAGGLNEKLFF. The DNA reads as follows: TGTGCCAGCAGTTTAGAGGCAGGGGGCCTTAATGAAAAACTGTTTTTT.